A single T cell receptor (beta chain) is shown here with its context. There are 16 residues in the CDR3. The V segment lost 3 bases and the J segment 8 bases; nucleotides outside the gene matches: 6. Germline V gene lookup returns CDR1 SGHVS and CDR2 FQNEAQ. The sample is drawn from a study of blood T cell repertoires in COVID-19. In the authors' methods: Researchers report that nucleated cell counts were estimated from reference gene primer amplification. Profiling relied on immunoSEQ multiplex PCR, and the TCRdb table lists in-frame clones only, not all of them. V, J and clone size derive from that table, while D and trimming were established from the DNA sequence. The sample includes about 120,000 clones, around 85% of them seen just once. One Seattle source followed patients from active infection through their disease course.

The sequence derives from a woman aged 60-75 years with COVID-19, enrolled during active disease. Specimen: peripheral blood. V usage is TRBV7-8 and J usage is TRBJ2-2, with 13 bases identical to TRBD2. The CDR3 nucleotides read TGTGCCAGCAGCTTCCCGGGACTAGCGGGGATGGGGGAGCTGTTTTTT. Protein sequence: CASSFPGLAGMGELFF. Combining the CDR3 with reference TRBV7-8 and TRBJ2-2 gives the whole variable domain GAGVSQSPRYKVAKRGQDVALRCDPISGHVSLFWYQQALGQGPEFLTYFQNEAQLDKSGLPSDRFFAERPEGSVSTLKIQRTQQEDSAVYLCASSFPGLAGMGELFFGEGSRLTVL.